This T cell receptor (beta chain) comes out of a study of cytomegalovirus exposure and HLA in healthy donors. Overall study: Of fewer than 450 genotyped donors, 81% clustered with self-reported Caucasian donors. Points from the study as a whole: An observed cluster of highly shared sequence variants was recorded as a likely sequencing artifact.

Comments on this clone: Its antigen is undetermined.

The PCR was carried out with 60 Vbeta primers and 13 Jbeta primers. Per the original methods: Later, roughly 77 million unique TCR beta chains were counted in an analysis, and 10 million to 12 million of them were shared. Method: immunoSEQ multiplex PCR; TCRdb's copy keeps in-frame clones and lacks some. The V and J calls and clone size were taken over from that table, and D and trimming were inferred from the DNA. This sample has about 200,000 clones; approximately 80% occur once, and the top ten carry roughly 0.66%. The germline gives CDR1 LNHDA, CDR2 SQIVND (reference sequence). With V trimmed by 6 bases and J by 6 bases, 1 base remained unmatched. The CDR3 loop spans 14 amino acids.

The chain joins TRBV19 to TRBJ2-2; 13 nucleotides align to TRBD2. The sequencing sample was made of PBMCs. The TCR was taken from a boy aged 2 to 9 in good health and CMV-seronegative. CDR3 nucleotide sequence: TGTGCCAGTAGAGGACTAGCGGGAGCCGGGGAGCTGTTTTTT. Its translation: CASRGLAGAGELFF.